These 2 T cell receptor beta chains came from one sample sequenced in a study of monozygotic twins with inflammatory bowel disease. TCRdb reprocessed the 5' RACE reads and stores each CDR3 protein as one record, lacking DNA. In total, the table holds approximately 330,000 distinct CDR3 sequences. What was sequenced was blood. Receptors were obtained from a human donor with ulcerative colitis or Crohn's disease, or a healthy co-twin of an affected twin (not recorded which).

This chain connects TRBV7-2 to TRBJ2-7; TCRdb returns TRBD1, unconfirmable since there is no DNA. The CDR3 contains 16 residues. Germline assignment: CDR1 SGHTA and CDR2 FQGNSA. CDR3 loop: CASSLASSGGEYEQYF.

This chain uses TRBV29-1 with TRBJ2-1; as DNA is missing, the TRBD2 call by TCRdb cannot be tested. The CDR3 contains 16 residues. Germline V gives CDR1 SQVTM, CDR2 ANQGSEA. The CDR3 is CSVEQYGTSRYNEQFF.